This T cell receptor beta chain was sequenced in a study of control samples from healthy donors and cancer patients. Trimming removed 7 bases at V and 3 bases at J, with 13 bases between. The CDR3 spans 12 residues. Looked up from germline, CDR1 is SQVTM and CDR2 is ANQGSEA. This table comes from immunoSEQ multiplex PCR, and its TCRdb copy is limited to in-frame clones, with some not included. The sample includes roughly 52,000 clones, around 96% of them seen just once. The chain joins TRBV29-1 to TRBJ2-7, with D possibly being TRBD1 (6 bases). Specimen: blood. The clonotype originates from a woman in her 30s in good health. The CDR3 DNA reads as TGCAGCGCAGAAGGGGACAACTACGAGCAGTACTTC. This sequence encodes CSAEGDNYEQYF.